This T cell receptor beta chain was found in a study of blood T cell repertoires in COVID-19. Study-wide background: COVID-19 samples collected from the United States, Italy and Spain covered acute and convalescent phases.

This clone was found once. The ends were cut back, 5 bases at V and 7 bases at J, with 8 bases in the middle. CDR3 length: 11 amino acids. CDR1 is SGHTA, CDR2 FQGNSA, per germline. Some clones are missing from TCRdb's copy, which holds only in-frame ones; the method was immunoSEQ multiplex PCR. The sample lists some 56,000 clones, around nine tenths occurring once. The material sequenced was peripheral blood. J is TRBJ1-2 and V is TRBV7-2; weak D call: TRBD1 (5 bases). The clonotype originates from a woman in her sixties with COVID-19, enrolled during active disease. This CDR3 reads CASSPGIGYTF. The CDR3 nucleotides are TGTGCCAGCAGCCCAGGGATTGGCTACACCTTC.